Listed here are 2 T cell receptor beta chains from one sample, sequenced in a study of patients and donors after allogeneic stem cell transplantation. TCRdb reprocessed the RT-PCR reads via MiXCR and lists one record per CDR3 protein. The table shows more than 850,000 distinct CDR3 sequences, with approximately 18% occurring only once. The sequenced material came from blood, either unsorted or a sorted T cell fraction (not recorded which). The receptors originated from a human donor who was either an allogeneic HSCT recipient or a stem cell or donor lymphocyte infusion donor (not recorded which). It is not recorded whose cells these are; they may come from a transplant donor.

The chain is built from TRBV27 and TRBJ2-4; perhaps TRBD1 as D (6 bases). Trimming shortened V by 5 bases and J by 6 bases, and 17 bases separated the two germline ends. Germline loops: CDR1 MNHEY, CDR2 SMNVEV (reference sequence). The CDR3 extends over 15 amino acids. In nucleotides, the CDR3 is TGTGCCAGCAGTGTACGAACAGGGTTTGGAAACATTCAGTACTTC. Translated: CASSVRTGFGNIQYF.

V usage is TRBV3-1 and J usage is TRBJ1-5; possibly TRBD1 for D (5 bases). The V gene lost 2 bases and the J gene lost 7 bases, with 12 bases spanning the gap. This CDR3 comprises 14 residues. Germline-derived CDR1 and CDR2 are LGHDT and YNNKEL (reference sequence). DNA for the CDR3: TGTGCCAGCAGCCAAACAAATCAGGGCCAGCCCCAGCATTTT. Translated: CASSQTNQGQPQHF.